This T cell receptor beta chain was captured in a study of T cells in localized non-small cell lung cancer. Whole-study results and caveats: Sequencing was restricted to one tumor region; therefore, heterogeneity remains possible. Adjacent lung had a median roughly 61 of the 100 largest tumor clones. Longer survival (overall) was linked to higher T cell density in blood.

V shed 4 bases and J shed 15 bases, with 25 bases lying between them. The length of the CDR3 is 15 residues. Germline V CDR1 and CDR2: KGHSH, LQKENI. The count of this clone is one. Its antigen is still unknown. The table came from immunoSEQ multiplex PCR; TCRdb's copy has only in-frame clones and leaves some out. The sample holds approximately 60,000 clones, 90% seen once. This sequence originates from a woman aged 35 to 75 with stage I lung adenocarcinoma. Sequencing used peripheral blood, obtained before any cancer treatment. This sequence joins TRBV18 and TRBJ2-4; D is possibly TRBD1 or TRBD2 (5 bases each). CDR3 sequence (DNA): TGTGCCAGCTCACTACACCGGGACGCCCCTGGAGAGTGGTACTTC. It codes for CASSLHRDAPGEWYF.